What follows describes a single T cell receptor (beta chain). Its antigen is not known. Sorted-subset replicate PCRs used approximately 200 ng of genomic DNA. This amount corresponded to 30,000 to 35,000 T cell genomes. Produced via immunoSEQ multiplex PCR; TCRdb's table is partial and in-frame only. The sample has hundreds of thousands of clones; about 95% are singletons. Naive CD8 cells were CD45RO-negative, positively selected for CCR7, excluding terminally differentiated effector memory CD45RA+ cells. The data originate from a study of shared clonotypes between healthy human individuals. Study results and limitations: Non-shared clonotypes had lower generation probabilities than those shared by all four donors.

Germline V gene sequence: CDR1 SGDLS, CDR2 YYNGEE. The CDR3 has 13 amino acids. V shed 4 bases and J shed 1 base, with 5 bases lying between them. J is TRBJ2-2 and V is TRBV9; no definite D call. The specimen was naive CD8+ T cells sorted from blood. The receptor was isolated from a woman under 40 in good health. CDR3 in amino acids: CASSQQNTGELFF. CDR3 bases: TGTGCCAGCAGCCAACAGAACACCGGGGAGCTGTTTTTT.